Following are 7 T cell receptor beta chains from one sample sequenced in a study of blood T cell repertoires in COVID-19. Measured with immunoSEQ multiplex PCR; TCRdb has only the in-frame clones, and not every one. The sample shows over 150,000 clones, around nine tenths of them seen only once. Material for sequencing was peripheral blood. All receptors come from a man aged 25-45 years with acute or convalescent COVID-19.

This clone was observed a single time. The chain is built from TRBV30 and TRBJ2-3; tentative D call: TRBD2 (8 bases). The CDR3 length is 20 residues. Trimming cost V 0 bases and J 0 bases, with 25 bases left between them. The germline V gene has CDR1 GTSNPN and CDR2 SVGIG (reference sequence). CDR3 bases: TGTGCCTGGAGTGTACGAGGGAGACAGGGCGGGAGGACTAGCACAGATACGCAGTATTTT. Encoded protein: CAWSVRGRQGGRTSTDTQYF.

The chain links TRBV5-8 to TRBJ2-7, with TRBD2 as a possible D gene (6 bases). V was cut by 6 bases and J by 3 bases, with 13 bases left in between. Germline loops: CDR1 SGHTS, CDR2 YDEGEE. This CDR3 spans 13 amino acids. CDR3 residues: CASKLGTLYEQYF. Written as DNA, the CDR3 is TGTGCCAGCAAACTGGGGACTCTCTACGAGCAGTACTTC.

On this clone itself: The identical CDR3 is also encoded by other nucleotide sequences in the sample. The chain has TRBV28 and TRBJ1-5; D might be TRBD1 (5 bases). V lost 6 bases, J lost 3 bases, and 12 bases lay in between. CDR3 length: 14 residues. The germline CDR1 and CDR2 sequences are MDHEN and SYDVKM. CDR3: CASSLDRYNQPQHF. The CDR3 DNA is TGTGCCAGCAGCTTAGACAGATACAATCAGCCCCAGCATTTT.

In nucleotides, the CDR3 is TGTGCCAGCAGGCGGGACAGGGGCCCCCAGCCCCAGCATTTT. This codes for CASRRDRGPQPQHF. This chain links TRBV6-5 with TRBJ1-5; the match to TRBD1 covers 10 bases. The trim removed 6 bases at V and 7 bases at J, leaving 6 bases unmatched. The CDR3 has 14 amino acids. The germline V gene has CDR1 MNHEY and CDR2 SVGAGI.

The chain couples TRBV7-9 to TRBJ1-1; TRBD1 is a possible D gene (6 bases). Germline V gene data show CDR1 as SEHNR and CDR2 as FQNEAQ (reference sequence). V dropped 5 bases and J dropped 1 base, with 17 bases sitting between them. The CDR3 covers 16 residues. CDR3 sequence: CASSPFLAGANTEAFF. As DNA, the CDR3 is TGTGCCAGCAGCCCCTTCTTAGCAGGGGCGAACACTGAAGCTTTCTTT.

The V call is TRBV19, the J call TRBJ2-3, with TRBD1 matching over 7 bases. Germline CDR1 is LNHDA and CDR2 is SQIVND (reference sequence). V lost 6 bases and J lost 6; bases outside the gene matches: 15. The CDR3 consists of 16 residues. The CDR3 region has the DNA TGTGCCAGTAGACCCCACAAGGACAGGTTAATGGATACGCAGTATTTT. This encodes CASRPHKDRLMDTQYF.

This clone was counted a single time. The V and J genes are TRBV28 and TRBJ2-5, with D unclear. In germline, CDR1 is MDHEN, CDR2 SYDVKM. CDR3 size: 14 residues. Trimming shortened V by 5 bases and J by 0 bases, and 10 bases separated the two germline ends. This CDR3 reads CASSESRYQETQYF. CDR3 nucleotide sequence: TGTGCCAGCAGTGAATCACGGTACCAAGAGACCCAGTACTTC.